A single sample gave rise to the 24 T cell receptor beta chains below, sequenced in a study of T-cell memory formation after mild COVID-19. TCRdb independently ran MiXCR on the 5' RACE reads; one entry per CDR3 protein. The table records around 300,000 distinct CDR3 sequences, approximately 13% of them present only once. Sequencing input: PBMCs or a T cell subset sorted from them (not recorded which). Receptors were obtained from a man aged 18 to 30 who had mild COVID-19 (a few samples of this study predate the infection). Cell type and time point are not known.

V gene TRBV7-2 combines with J gene TRBJ1-5; D is ambiguous. Trimming removed 8 bases at V and 2 bases at J, with 13 bases between. Germline V lookup: CDR1 SGHTA, CDR2 FQGNSA. The CDR3 sequence is 14 residues long. CDR3 residues: CASQPKLGNQPQHF. The CDR3 DNA sequence: TGTGCCAGCCAGCCCAAGTTGGGCAATCAGCCCCAGCATTTT. Combining the CDR3 with reference TRBV7-2 and TRBJ1-5 gives the whole variable domain GAGVSQSPSNKVTEKGKDVELRCDPISGHTALYWYRQSLGQGLEFLIYFQGNSAPDKSGLPSDRFSAERTGGSVSTLTIQRTQQEDSAVYLCASQPKLGNQPQHFGDGTRLSIL.

This clonotype has ten or more counts. The V gene is TRBV7-9, the J gene TRBJ2-7; D possibly corresponds to TRBD1 (6 bases). V dropped 5 bases and J dropped 6 bases, with 23 bases sitting between them. The CDR3 runs 16 residues. Germline lookup yields CDR1 SEHNR and CDR2 FQNEAQ (reference sequence). CDR3 amino acids: CASSPRATGHLCEQYF. In nucleotides, the CDR3 is TGTGCCAGCAGCCCCAGGGCCACGGGACACCTCTGCGAGCAGTACTTC. Drawing the rest from reference TRBV7-9 and TRBJ2-7, the complete variable domain is DTGVSQNPRHKITKRGQNVTFRCDPISEHNRLYWYRQTLGQGPEFLTYFQNEAQLEKSRLLSDRFSAERPKGSFSTLEIQRTEQGDSAMYLCASSPRATGHLCEQYFGPGTRLTVT.

This clonotype was counted between two and nine times. V gene TRBV20-1 combines with J gene TRBJ1-1; TRBD1 might be the D (5 bases). Between the trimmed V and J ends, which lost 7 bases and 8 bases, there was a span of 17 bases. Germline lookup yields CDR1 DFQATT and CDR2 SNEGSKA (reference sequence). The CDR3 covers 12 residues. In DNA, the CDR3 is TGCAGTGGGAGGGAGGGGCTGGGGGAAGCTTTCTTT. Protein product: CSGREGLGEAFF.

This clonotype was observed many times. The V and J genes are TRBV20-1 and TRBJ2-3; 8 bases line up with TRBD2. This CDR3 spans 11 amino acids. V gave up 6 bases and J gave up 12 bases; unmatched junction bases: 8. Germline V gene lookup returns CDR1 DFQATT and CDR2 SNEGSKA (reference sequence). In DNA, the CDR3 is TGCAGTGCGGATACGGGGGGGCCCCAGTATTTT. Its translation: CSADTGGPQYF.

This clonotype was observed a handful of times. The chain combines TRBV5-1 with TRBJ2-7, with 8 bases aligning to TRBD1. Germline values: CDR1 SGHRS, CDR2 YFSETQ. J gave up 6 bases and V 4 bases, and 6 bases lay outside the gene matches. This CDR3 contains 13 residues. The CDR3 sequence is CASSPGQGFEQYF. For the CDR3, the DNA is TGCGCCAGCAGCCCTGGACAGGGTTTCGAGCAGTACTTC.

The chain couples TRBV27 to TRBJ2-1, with 10 bases matching TRBD2. The CDR3 is 13 residues long. CDR1 is MNHEY, CDR2 SMNVEV, per germline (reference sequence). Trimming at V came to 4 bases and at J to 12 bases, leaving 6 bases not matched to a gene. CDR3 in amino acids: CASSWLAGEVQFF. CDR3 DNA: TGTGCCAGCAGTTGGCTAGCGGGGGAGGTGCAGTTCTTC.

The rearrangement links TRBV4-1 to TRBJ1-6; the match to TRBD1 covers 8 bases. V lost 4 bases, J lost 4 bases, and 3 bases stayed unmatched. From germline, CDR1 is MGHRA and CDR2 YSYEKL. The CDR3 is 15 residues long. CDR3 amino acids: CASSRGQGYNSPLHF. The CDR3, as DNA: TGCGCCAGCAGCCGAGGACAGGGTTATAATTCACCCCTCCACTTT.

The V and J genes are TRBV7-9 and TRBJ2-3; D not resolved. V shed 4 bases and J shed 7 bases, with 9 bases lying between them. Germline CDR1 SEHNR, CDR2 FQNEAQ (reference sequence). The CDR3 length is 12 residues. CDR3 bases: TGTGCCAGCAGCTCCCGACCGTATACGCAGTATTTT. This sequence encodes CASSSRPYTQYF. Full variable domain (remainder filled in from reference TRBV7-9 and TRBJ2-3): DTGVSQNPRHKITKRGQNVTFRCDPISEHNRLYWYRQTLGQGPEFLTYFQNEAQLEKSRLLSDRFSAERPKGSFSTLEIQRTEQGDSAMYLCASSSRPYTQYFGPGTRLTVL.

The chain recombines TRBV5-1 with TRBJ2-5; 11 nucleotides match TRBD2. The V segment lost 3 bases and the J segment 0 bases; nucleotides outside the gene matches: 4. Germline lookup yields CDR1 SGHRS and CDR2 YFSETQ. The CDR3 covers 16 residues. The DNA of the CDR3 is TGCGCCAGCAGCTCCGGGACTAGCGGTTACCAAGAGACCCAGTACTTC. Its protein product is CASSSGTSGYQETQYF.

V and J are TRBV19 and TRBJ1-4; a possible D gene is TRBD1 (5 bases). Trimming pared 7 bases from V and 0 bases from J, leaving 12 bases between. CDR3 length: 15 amino acids. The V gene's germline CDR1 is LNHDA and CDR2 SQIVND (reference sequence). The CDR3 spells CASTRRVSTNEKLFF. The CDR3 bases are TGTGCCAGTACCCGCAGGGTCTCAACTAATGAAAAACTGTTTTTT.

The table lists this clonotype with many counts. J is TRBJ2-1 and V is TRBV14, with TRBD1 identical over 7 bases. Germline V lookup: CDR1 SGHDN, CDR2 FVKESK. The CDR3 runs to 16 residues. With 4 bases clipped from V and 6 bases from J, the junction kept 12 bases outside the gene matches. For the CDR3, the DNA is TGTGCCAGCAGCCGGAATCTACAGGGGATATCCAATGAGCAGTTCTTC. Translated, it gives CASSRNLQGISNEQFF.

A few counts support this clonotype. The J gene is TRBJ1-1, the V gene TRBV7-2; D may be TRBD1 (5 bases). The CDR3 is 13 residues long. Per the germline V gene, CDR1 is SGHTA and CDR2 is FQGNSA. Deletions cut 0 bases from V and 10 bases from J, with 12 bases between. CDR3 sequence (DNA): TGTGCCAGCAGCTTAGCCCAACAGGCCCCAGCTTTCTTT. Its translation: CASSLAQQAPAFF.

The chain couples TRBV12-3 or TRBV12-4 to TRBJ2-1, with TRBD2 matching 13 bases. V was pared by 8 bases and J by 9 bases, with 7 bases of the junction left unmatched. The length of the CDR3 is 14 residues. The CDR3 here is CASGTSGGASEQFF. The CDR3 DNA follows: TGTGCCAGCGGTACTAGCGGGGGGGCAAGTGAGCAGTTCTTC.

The J gene is TRBJ1-5, the V gene TRBV6-2 or TRBV6-3, with D perhaps matching TRBD1 (5 bases). Germline CDR1 and CDR2: MNHEY and SVGEGT. The CDR3 has 13 amino acids. The germline V and J ends were trimmed by 5 bases and 5 bases, with 10 bases remaining between them. This CDR3 is CASSRDAYQPQHF. The CDR3 DNA follows: TGTGCCAGCAGTCGGGACGCTTATCAGCCCCAGCATTTT.

The rearrangement uses TRBV4-3 and TRBJ1-6, with D uncertain. V lost 0 bases and J lost 8, with 14 bases in between. The CDR3 extends over 16 amino acids. Germline V gene sequence: CDR1 LGHNA, CDR2 YSLEER. The CDR3: CASSQESVPGDSPLHF. The CDR3 DNA follows: TGCGCCAGCAGCCAAGAATCGGTTCCCGGGGATTCACCCCTCCACTTT.

This clonotype was found a few times. A read error may account for a junction end that differs from germline. This chain connects TRBV11-3 to TRBJ2-1; TRBD2 matches 9 bases. Per the germline V gene, CDR1 is SGHNT and CDR2 is YENEEA. The CDR3 has 12 amino acids. The CDR3 loop is CASSLERGAQFF. The CDR3 DNA follows: TGTGCCAGCAGCCTAGAGCGGGGGGCACAGTTCTTC.

The gene calls are TRBV6-1 and TRBJ2-2, with D possibly being TRBD1 or TRBD2 (5 bases each). V dropped 7 bases and J dropped 0 bases, with 12 bases sitting between them. This CDR3 spans 15 amino acids. The germline gives CDR1 MNHNS, CDR2 SASEGT. The CDR3 nucleotides are TGTGCCAGCACTCGGGACCGACCGAACACCGGGGAGCTGTTTTTT. Its translation is CASTRDRPNTGELFF.

This clonotype was found a few times. The rearrangement joins TRBV10-2 to TRBJ2-3; maybe TRBD1 (6 bases). Germline loops: CDR1 WSHSY, CDR2 SAAADI. This CDR3 has 16 residues. Deletions cut 6 bases from V and 5 bases from J, with 21 bases between. The CDR3 nucleotides read TGCGCCAGCAGGCCCAACAGGGTTGGCCCGGGAGATACGCAGTATTTT. Translated: CASRPNRVGPGDTQYF.

The V call is TRBV11-2, the J call TRBJ2-1; D possibly uses TRBD1 or TRBD2 (6 bases each). The CDR3 runs to 15 residues. Trimming took off 0 bases at V and 9 bases at J, with 15 bases between the two ends. The germline V gene has CDR1 SGHAT and CDR2 FQNNGV. The CDR3 is CASSLDLGGRFEQFF. The CDR3 DNA reads as TGTGCCAGCAGCTTAGATTTGGGGGGCCGGTTTGAGCAGTTCTTC. The full variable domain, in which reference TRBV11-2 and TRBJ2-1 provide the parts outside the CDR3, is EAGVAQSPRYKIIEKRQSVAFWCNPISGHATLYWYQQILGQGPKLLIQFQNNGVVDDSQLPKDRFSAERLKGVDSTLKIQPAKLEDSAVYLCASSLDLGGRFEQFFGPGTRLTVL.

The chain links TRBV7-6 to TRBJ1-1; perhaps TRBD1 as D (5 bases). The CDR3 covers 15 residues. Trimming stripped 0 bases from V and 4 bases from J, with 12 bases between. CDR1 is SGHVS, CDR2 FNYEAQ, per germline. CDR3: CASSLAWGSVTEAFF. CDR3 sequence (DNA): TGTGCCAGCAGCTTAGCGTGGGGGTCGGTCACTGAAGCTTTCTTT.

The J gene is TRBJ1-4, the V gene TRBV4-2; unclear D gene. Trimming removed 1 base at V and 10 bases at J, with 16 bases between. Per germline, CDR1 LGHNA and CDR2 YNFKEQ. The CDR3 is 15 amino acids. The CDR3 here is CASSQGASDFGKLFF. The CDR3 DNA is TGTGCCAGCAGCCAAGGGGCCAGCGATTTTGGAAAACTGTTTTTT.

The chain carries TRBV27 and TRBJ2-3, with D perhaps TRBD1 or TRBD2 (5 bases each). There are 13 residues in the CDR3. The germline gives CDR1 MNHEY, CDR2 SMNVEV (reference sequence). Trimming took off 5 bases at V and 7 bases at J, with 13 bases between the two ends. The CDR3 reads CASSITGTNTQYF. The CDR3, as DNA: TGTGCCAGCAGTATAACCGGGACCAATACGCAGTATTTT.

The CDR3 region has the DNA TGTGCCAGCAGGGGTCAGGGCGGGGAGCTGTTTTTT. The encoded protein is CASRGQGGELFF. J is TRBJ2-2 and V is TRBV9; TRBD1 might be the D (5 bases). The CDR3 runs 12 residues. Germline V gene data show CDR1 as SGDLS and CDR2 as YYNGEE. Deletions cut 5 bases from V and 7 bases from J, with 9 bases between.

In this sample, this clonotype turned up a few times. The V gene is TRBV10-3, the J gene TRBJ2-7; D possibly corresponds to TRBD1 (6 bases). Germline-derived CDR1 and CDR2 are ENHRY and SYGVKD. Between the trimmed V and J ends, which lost 4 bases and 5 bases, there was a span of 9 bases. The CDR3 extends over 12 amino acids. CDR3 coding DNA: TGTGCCATCAGTGTAGGGGGAAACGAGCAGTACTTC. Encoded protein: CAISVGGNEQYF.